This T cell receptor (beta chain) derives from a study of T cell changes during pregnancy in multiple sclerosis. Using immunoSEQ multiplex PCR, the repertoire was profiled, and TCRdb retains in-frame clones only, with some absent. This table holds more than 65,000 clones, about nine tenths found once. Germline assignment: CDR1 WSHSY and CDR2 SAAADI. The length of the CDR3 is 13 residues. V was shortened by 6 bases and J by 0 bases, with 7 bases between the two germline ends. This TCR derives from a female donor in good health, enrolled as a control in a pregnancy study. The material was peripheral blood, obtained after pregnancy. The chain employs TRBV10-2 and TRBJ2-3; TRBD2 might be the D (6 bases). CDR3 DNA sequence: TGCGCCAGCAGGGCGGGGAGCACAGATACGCAGTATTTT. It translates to CASRAGSTDTQYF.